These T cell receptor beta chains were read from a single sample in a study of cytomegalovirus exposure and HLA in healthy donors. The data were produced by immunoSEQ multiplex PCR, yet TCRdb's version contains in-frame clones alone and is incomplete. Among under 200,000 clones listed, roughly 86% were seen once. The sample consisted of PBMCs. The receptors were gathered from a man between 18 and 29 years old in good health and CMV-seropositive. The CDR3 runs from the conserved cysteine through the conserved F or W. A D gene is named only where the DNA matches it firmly. The size entry is marked missing in some rows and otherwise reads once, few, many or a size class.

V	D	J	size	DNA	CDR3
TRBV6-5	TRBD2	TRBJ2-7	-	TGTGCCAGCAGTTACTCTAGCGGGAGCTACGAGCAGTACTTC	CASSYSSGSYEQYF
TRBV5-1	-	TRBJ1-5	-	TGCGCCAGCAGCTTGGGACACCATAGCAATCAGCCCCAGCATTTT	CASSLGHHSNQPQHF
TRBV29-1	TRBD1	TRBJ1-2	-	TGCAGCGTTCTTGGGACGCAGGGGGCGGGTGGCTACACCTTC	CSVLGTQGAGGYTF
TRBV18	TRBD1	TRBJ2-2	-	TGTGCCAGCTCACCACGCTTCGGGACAGTTAACACCGGGGAGCTGTTTTTT	CASSPRFGTVNTGELFF
TRBV29-1	-	TRBJ2-5	-	TGCAGCGGCCGCAGGGGGGTGGAGACCCAGTACTTC	CSGRRGVETQYF
TRBV5-1	-	TRBJ1-3	-	TGCGCCAGCAGCTCCCAGGGAAGCTCTGGAAACACCATATATTTT	CASSSQGSSGNTIYF
TRBV6-1	TRBD2	TRBJ2-3	-	TGTGCCAGCAGTGGCCGTAGGACTAGCGGGAGAACGACAGATACGCAGTATTTT	CASSGRRTSGRTTDTQYF
TRBV5-6	TRBD2	TRBJ2-1	-	TGTGCCAGCAGTCCCTCCTGGACTAGTCGGGATGAGCAGTTCTTC	CASSPSWTSRDEQFF
TRBV11-2	TRBD2	TRBJ2-5	-	TGTGCCAGCAGCTTAGATCGCCTAGCGGGAGGGGAGACCCAGTACTTC	CASSLDRLAGGETQYF
TRBV5-1	TRBD2	TRBJ2-3	once	TGCGCCAGCAGCTCGATAGCGGGAGGCGATGATACGCAGTATTTT	CASSSIAGGDDTQYF
TRBV2	TRBD1	TRBJ2-5	-	TGTGCCAGCAGTGGGTCACAGGGGGGCCTGGAGACCCAGTACTTC	CASSGSQGGLETQYF
TRBV7-9	TRBD1	TRBJ2-7	-	TGTGCCAGCAGCCCAGGACAGGGACCTCTCTACGAGCAGTACTTC	CASSPGQGPLYEQYF
TRBV10-3	-	TRBJ1-5	-	TGTGCCATCAGTGAGTCCCCCGGTAATCAGCCCCAGCATTTT	CAISESPGNQPQHF
TRBV11-2	-	TRBJ1-5	-	TGTGCCAGCAGCGCCCGAGGAGGGTCTTTGAGCAATCAGCCCCAGCATTTT	CASSARGGSLSNQPQHF
TRBV6-5	TRBD2	TRBJ2-5	-	TGTGCCAGCAGTTACTCGGCTAGCGGCGTTCAAGAGACCCAGTACTTC	CASSYSASGVQETQYF
TRBV5-1	TRBD2	TRBJ2-5	-	TGCGCCAGCAGCGAGGGGACTAGCGGTGGGCAAGAGACCCAGTACTTC	CASSEGTSGGQETQYF
TRBV19	TRBD2	TRBJ2-3	once	TGTGCCAGTAGTACCCTCGGACTAGAAGTTAGCACAGATACGCAGTATTTT	CASSTLGLEVSTDTQYF
TRBV28	-	TRBJ2-7	-	TGTGCCAGCAGTTTACTCCACCGGGACTCGCACGAGCAGTACTTC	CASSLLHRDSHEQYF